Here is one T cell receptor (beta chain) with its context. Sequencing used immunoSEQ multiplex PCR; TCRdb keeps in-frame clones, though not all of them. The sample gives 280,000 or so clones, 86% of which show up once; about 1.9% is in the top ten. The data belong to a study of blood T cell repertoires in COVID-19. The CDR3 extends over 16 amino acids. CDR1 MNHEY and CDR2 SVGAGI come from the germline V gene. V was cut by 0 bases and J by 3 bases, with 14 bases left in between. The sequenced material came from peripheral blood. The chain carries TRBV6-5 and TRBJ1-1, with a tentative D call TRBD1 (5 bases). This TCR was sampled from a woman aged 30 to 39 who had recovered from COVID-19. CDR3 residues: CASSYSQGGVDTEAFF. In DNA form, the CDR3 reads TGTGCCAGCAGTTACTCGCAGGGAGGGGTTGACACTGAAGCTTTCTTT.